These 4 T cell receptor beta chains originate from one sample sequenced in a study of blood T cell repertoires in COVID-19. Here immunoSEQ multiplex PCR was the method, and the copy in TCRdb shows in-frame clones only, minus some. The sample records around 390,000 clones, around 87% being singletons. The sequenced sample consisted of PBMCs or T cells enriched from blood (not recorded which). The receptors were sampled from a woman aged 50 to 60 who had recovered from COVID-19.

This clone was picked up a small number of times. The chain carries TRBV11-3 and TRBJ2-7; D remains unclear. This CDR3 spans 13 amino acids. Trimming pared 0 bases from V and 2 bases from J, leaving 5 bases between. CDR1 and CDR2 (germline): SGHNT, YENEEA. This chain's CDR3 is CASSLDTAYEQYF. CDR3 sequence (DNA): TGTGCCAGCAGCTTAGACACTGCCTACGAGCAGTACTTC.

J is TRBJ1-1 and V is TRBV28; a weak D match, TRBD1 (5 bases). Germline V lookup: CDR1 MDHEN, CDR2 SYDVKM. V was trimmed by 2 bases and J by 5 bases, leaving 21 bases between them. The CDR3 loop spans 17 amino acids. The chain's CDR3 is CASSLTGGTRPWTEAFF. CDR3 bases: TGTGCCAGCAGTTTAACGGGGGGTACCCGACCTTGGACTGAAGCTTTCTTT.

The chain has TRBV7-3 and TRBJ1-1; 8 nucleotides agree with TRBD1. V gave up 1 base and J gave up 5 bases; unmatched junction bases: 12. Per germline, CDR1 SGHTA and CDR2 FQGTGA. The CDR3 contains 17 residues. CDR3 amino acids: CASSLRGRGRSKTEAFF. Here the CDR3 DNA reads TGTGCCAGCAGCTTAAGGGGCAGGGGGCGCTCTAAAACTGAAGCTTTCTTT.

This clone was counted a single time. The chain couples TRBV7-3 to TRBJ2-1; TRBD2 matches 9 bases. The CDR3 has 16 amino acids. Looked up from germline, CDR1 is SGHTA and CDR2 is FQGTGA. Losses at the gene ends were 3 bases for V and 3 bases for J; bases not matched to a gene: 6. CDR3 DNA sequence: TGTGCCAGCAGCTTCAGCGGGGGGACCTTCTACAATGAGCAGTTCTTC. It codes for CASSFSGGTFYNEQFF.